The present T cell receptor beta chain was sequenced within a study of cytomegalovirus exposure and HLA in healthy donors. The study, taken as a whole, reports: The authors listed 150 to 200 TCR beta chains as cytomegalovirus-associated.

Vbeta (60) and Jbeta (13) primers were used in the PCR. Profiled with immunoSEQ multiplex PCR; TCRdb holds only in-frame clones, not every one. The sample yields 90,000 to 150,000 clones, approximately 8.6% seen once. This clone was counted a few times. What it binds is not known. CDR1 and CDR2 (germline): LNHDA, SQIVND (reference sequence). This CDR3 contains 14 residues. Trimming removed 3 bases at V and 4 bases at J, with 10 bases between. The source is a woman aged 40 to 50 in good health and CMV-seropositive. The V and J genes are TRBV19 and TRBJ1-5; D perhaps matches TRBD1 (6 bases). The sample was PBMCs. The CDR3 sequence: CASSMVRGNQPQHF. As DNA, the CDR3 is TGTGCCAGTAGTATGGTTAGGGGGAATCAGCCCCAGCATTTT.